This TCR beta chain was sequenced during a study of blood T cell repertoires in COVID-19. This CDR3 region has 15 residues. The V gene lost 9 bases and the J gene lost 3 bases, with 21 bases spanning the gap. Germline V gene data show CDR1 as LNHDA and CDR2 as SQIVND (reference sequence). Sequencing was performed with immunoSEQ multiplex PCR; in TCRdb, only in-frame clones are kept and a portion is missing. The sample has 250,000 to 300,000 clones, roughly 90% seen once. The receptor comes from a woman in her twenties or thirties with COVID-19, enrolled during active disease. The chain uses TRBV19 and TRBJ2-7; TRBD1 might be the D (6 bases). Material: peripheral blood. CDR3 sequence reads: CASAALDRSLYEQYF. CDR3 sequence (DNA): TGTGCCAGCGCCGCCCTCGACAGGAGCCTCTACGAGCAGTACTTC.